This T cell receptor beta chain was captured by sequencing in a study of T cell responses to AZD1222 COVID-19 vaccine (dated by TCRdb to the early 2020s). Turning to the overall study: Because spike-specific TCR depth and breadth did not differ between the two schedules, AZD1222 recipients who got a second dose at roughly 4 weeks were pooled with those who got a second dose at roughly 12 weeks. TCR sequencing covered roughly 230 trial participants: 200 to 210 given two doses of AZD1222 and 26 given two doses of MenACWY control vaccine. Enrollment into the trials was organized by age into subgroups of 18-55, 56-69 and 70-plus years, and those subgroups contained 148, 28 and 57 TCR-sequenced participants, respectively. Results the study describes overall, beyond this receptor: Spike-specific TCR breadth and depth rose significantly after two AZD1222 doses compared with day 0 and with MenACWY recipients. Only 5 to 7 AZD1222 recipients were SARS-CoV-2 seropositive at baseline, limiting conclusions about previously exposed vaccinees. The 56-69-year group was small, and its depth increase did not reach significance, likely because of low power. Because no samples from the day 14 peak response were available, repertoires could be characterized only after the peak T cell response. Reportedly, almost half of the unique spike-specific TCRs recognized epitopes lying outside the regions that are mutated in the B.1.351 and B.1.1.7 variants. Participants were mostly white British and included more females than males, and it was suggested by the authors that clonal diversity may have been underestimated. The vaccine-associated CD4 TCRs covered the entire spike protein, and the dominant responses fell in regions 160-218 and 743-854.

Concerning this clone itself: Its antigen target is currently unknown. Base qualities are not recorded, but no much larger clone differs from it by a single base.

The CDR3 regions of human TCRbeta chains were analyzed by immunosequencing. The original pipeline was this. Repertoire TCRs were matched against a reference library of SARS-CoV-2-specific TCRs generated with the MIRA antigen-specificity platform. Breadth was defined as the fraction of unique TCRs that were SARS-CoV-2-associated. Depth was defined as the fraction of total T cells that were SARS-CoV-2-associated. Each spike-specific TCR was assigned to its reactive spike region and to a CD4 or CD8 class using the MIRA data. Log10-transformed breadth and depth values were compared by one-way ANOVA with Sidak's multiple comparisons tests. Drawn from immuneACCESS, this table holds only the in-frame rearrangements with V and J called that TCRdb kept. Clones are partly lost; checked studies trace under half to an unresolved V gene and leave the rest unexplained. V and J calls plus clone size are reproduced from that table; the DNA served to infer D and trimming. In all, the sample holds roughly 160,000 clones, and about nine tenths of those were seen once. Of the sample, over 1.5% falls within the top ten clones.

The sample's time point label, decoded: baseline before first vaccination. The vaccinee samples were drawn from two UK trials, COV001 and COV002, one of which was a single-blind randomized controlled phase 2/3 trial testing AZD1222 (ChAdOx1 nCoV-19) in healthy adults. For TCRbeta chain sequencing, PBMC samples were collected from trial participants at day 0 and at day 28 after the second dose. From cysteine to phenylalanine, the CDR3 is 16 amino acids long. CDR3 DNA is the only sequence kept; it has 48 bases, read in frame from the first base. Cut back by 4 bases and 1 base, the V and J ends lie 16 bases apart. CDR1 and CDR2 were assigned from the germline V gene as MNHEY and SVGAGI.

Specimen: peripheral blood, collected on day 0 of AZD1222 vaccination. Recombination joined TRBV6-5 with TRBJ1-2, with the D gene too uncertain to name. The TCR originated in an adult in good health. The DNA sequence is TGTGCCAGCAGTTCCCTTCGTCCTGGGAGTAACTATGGCTACACCTTC. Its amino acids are CASSSLRPGSNYGYTF.